Listed here is a single TCR beta chain. The sample originates from a study of blood T cell repertoires in COVID-19. About the study: COVID-19 samples from acute and convalescent phases originated in the United States, Italy and Spain. T cells, B-cell-depleted T cells, or PBMCs provided the cDNA or gDNA that served as material.

Methods used by the authors: The assay estimated nucleated cells by amplifying reference gene primers. The protocol was immunoSEQ multiplex PCR, while the TCRdb copy is restricted to in-frame clones and leaves out a portion. V, J and clone size reflect that table, while D and trimming were determined from the DNA. The profile covers a few hundred thousand clones, with roughly 85% appearing a single time and about 3% taken by the ten largest. CDR3 length: 15 amino acids. V was shortened by 0 bases and J by 0 bases, with 9 bases between the two germline ends. Germline V CDR1 and CDR2: SGHRS, YFSETQ. The chain recombines TRBV5-1 with TRBJ1-2, with D hard to call. The sequenced material came from peripheral blood. The receptor comes from a man aged 18 to 30 with active or convalescent COVID-19. CDR3: CASSLDDIANYGYTF. CDR3 nucleotide sequence: TGCGCCAGCAGCTTGGACGACATTGCTAACTATGGCTACACCTTC.